Reported below is one T cell receptor (beta chain). Its antigen is not identified. A much larger clonotype is one base distant, so this may be a read error. Assembly of TCR beta libraries relied on iRepertoire HTBI primers together with Arm-PCR of CDR3 regions. TCRdb reprocessed the multiplex PCR reads with MiXCR, giving one entry per CDR3 protein. Found here are approximately 400,000 distinct CDR3 sequences, approximately 15% of them singletons; the top ten hold roughly 7.7%. The source of the sample is a study of regulatory T cells in long-lasting Graves disease. Whole-study context: Graves' patients with a new diagnosis had received antithyroid drugs under 3 months. Regarding the study as a whole: Small sample size may have lowered accuracy.

Deletions cut 7 bases from V and 1 base from J, with 16 bases between. The germline V gene encodes CDR1 SGHDN and CDR2 FVKESK. The CDR3 runs 16 residues. Documented time point: newly diagnosed GD, antithyroid drugs for less than 3 months. Isolated PBMC RNA provided the starting material for the TCR library. The authors diagnosed Graves' disease using American Thyroid Association guidelines. Separately, the same data were catalogued under a study of T cells in Graves' hyperthyroidism and ophthalmopathy. That source adds: Lactation, pregnancy, other autoimmune disease or uncontrolled infection excluded patients.

The TCR comes from a woman aged 40 to 55 with Graves disease. The V and J genes are TRBV14 and TRBJ2-2, with D perhaps TRBD1 or TRBD2 (5 bases each). Sequencing used peripheral blood mononuclear cells (PBMCs), obtained at new diagnosis, from a patient treated with antithyroid drugs. The CDR3 reads CASNGTGTENTGELFF. The CDR3 region has the DNA TGTGCCAGCAACGGAACCGGGACGGAGAACACCGGGGAGCTGTTTTTT. The whole variable domain, remainder taken from reference TRBV14 and TRBJ2-2, is EAGVTQFPSHSVIEKGQTVTLRCDPISGHDNLYWYRRVMGKEIKFLLHFVKESKQDESGMPNNRFLAERTGGTYSTLKVQPAELEDSGVYFCASNGTGTENTGELFFGEGSRLTVL.